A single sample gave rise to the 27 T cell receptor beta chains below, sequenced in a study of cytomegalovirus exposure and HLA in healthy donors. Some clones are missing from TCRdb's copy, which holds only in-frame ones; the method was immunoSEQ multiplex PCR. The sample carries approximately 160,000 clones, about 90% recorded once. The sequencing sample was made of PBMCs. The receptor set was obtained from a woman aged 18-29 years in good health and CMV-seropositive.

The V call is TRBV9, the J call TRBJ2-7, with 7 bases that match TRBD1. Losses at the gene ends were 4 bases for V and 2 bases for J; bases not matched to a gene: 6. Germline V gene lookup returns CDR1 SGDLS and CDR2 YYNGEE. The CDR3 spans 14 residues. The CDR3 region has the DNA TGTGCCAGCAGCTCCGGACAGGATACCTACGAGCAGTACTTC. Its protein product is CASSSGQDTYEQYF. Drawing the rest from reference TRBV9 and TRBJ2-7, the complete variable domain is DSGVTQTPKHLITATGQRVTLRCSPRSGDLSVYWYQQSLDQGLQFLIQYYNGEERAKGNILERFSAQQFPDLHSELNLSSLELGDSALYFCASSSGQDTYEQYFGPGTRLTVT.

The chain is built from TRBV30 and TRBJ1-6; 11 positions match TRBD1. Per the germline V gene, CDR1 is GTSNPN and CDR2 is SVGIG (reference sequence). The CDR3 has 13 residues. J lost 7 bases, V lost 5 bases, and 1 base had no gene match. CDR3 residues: CAWGDRGNSPLHF. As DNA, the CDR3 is TGTGCCTGGGGGGACAGGGGGAATTCACCCCTCCACTTT.

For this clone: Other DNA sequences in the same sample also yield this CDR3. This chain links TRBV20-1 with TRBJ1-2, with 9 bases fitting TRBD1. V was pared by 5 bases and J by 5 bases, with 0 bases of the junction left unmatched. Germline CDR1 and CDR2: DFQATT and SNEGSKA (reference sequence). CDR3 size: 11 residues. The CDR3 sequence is CSAGQGYGYTF. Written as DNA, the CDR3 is TGCAGTGCTGGACAGGGGTATGGCTACACCTTC.

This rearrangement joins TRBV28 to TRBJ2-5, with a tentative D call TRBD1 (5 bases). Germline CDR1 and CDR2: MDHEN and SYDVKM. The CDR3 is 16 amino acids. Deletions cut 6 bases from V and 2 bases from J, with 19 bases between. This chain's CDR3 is CASSAWGEDPQETQYF. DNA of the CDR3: TGTGCCAGCAGCGCTTGGGGCGAAGATCCACAAGAGACCCAGTACTTC.

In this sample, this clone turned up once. The CDR3 DNA follows: TGTGCCAGCAGCCAAGATGGAAGGACTAGCTCAGATACGCAGTATTTT. Its translation is CASSQDGRTSSDTQYF. The chain recombines TRBV4-2 with TRBJ2-3; TRBD2 matches 8 bases. The length of the CDR3 is 16 residues. Trimming at V came to 0 bases and at J to 4 bases, leaving 6 bases not matched to a gene. Germline V gene data show CDR1 as LGHNA and CDR2 as YNFKEQ.

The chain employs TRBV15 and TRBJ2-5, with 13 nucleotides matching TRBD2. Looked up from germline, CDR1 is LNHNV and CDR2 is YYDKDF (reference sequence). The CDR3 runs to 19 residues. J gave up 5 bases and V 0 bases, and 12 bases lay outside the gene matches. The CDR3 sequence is CATSRDHERLAGGVETQYF. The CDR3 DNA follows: TGTGCCACCAGCAGAGATCACGAGAGACTAGCGGGGGGAGTTGAGACCCAGTACTTC.

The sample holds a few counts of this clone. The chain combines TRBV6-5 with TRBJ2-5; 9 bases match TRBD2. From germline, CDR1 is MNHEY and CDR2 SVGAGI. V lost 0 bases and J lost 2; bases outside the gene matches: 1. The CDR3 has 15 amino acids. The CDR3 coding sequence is TGTGCCAGCAGTTACTCTAGCGGGGGACAAGAGACCCAGTACTTC. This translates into CASSYSSGGQETQYF.

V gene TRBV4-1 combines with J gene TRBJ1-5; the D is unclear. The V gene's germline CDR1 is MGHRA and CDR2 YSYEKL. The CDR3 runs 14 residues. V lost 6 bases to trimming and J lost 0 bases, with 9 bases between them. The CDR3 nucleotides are TGCGCCAGCAGTCCCAGACTTAGCAATCAGCCCCAGCATTTT. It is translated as CASSPRLSNQPQHF.

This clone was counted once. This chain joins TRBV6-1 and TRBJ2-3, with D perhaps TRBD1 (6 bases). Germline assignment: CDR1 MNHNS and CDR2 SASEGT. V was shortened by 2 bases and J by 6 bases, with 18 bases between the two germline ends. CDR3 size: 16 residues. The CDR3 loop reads CASSESTGYPLDTQYF. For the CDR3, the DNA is TGTGCCAGCAGTGAATCAACAGGGTACCCCCTGGATACGCAGTATTTT.

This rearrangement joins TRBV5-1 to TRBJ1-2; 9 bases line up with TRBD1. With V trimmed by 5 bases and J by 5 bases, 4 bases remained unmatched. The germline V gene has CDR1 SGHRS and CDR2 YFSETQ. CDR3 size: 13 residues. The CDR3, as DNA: TGCGCCAGCAGTACCGGGACAGGGTATGGCTACACCTTC. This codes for CASSTGTGYGYTF.

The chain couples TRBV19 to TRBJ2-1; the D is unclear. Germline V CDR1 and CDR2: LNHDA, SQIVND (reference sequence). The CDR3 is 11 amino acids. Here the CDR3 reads CAIIVGNEQFF. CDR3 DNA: TGTGCTATTATAGTCGGCAATGAGCAGTTCTTC.

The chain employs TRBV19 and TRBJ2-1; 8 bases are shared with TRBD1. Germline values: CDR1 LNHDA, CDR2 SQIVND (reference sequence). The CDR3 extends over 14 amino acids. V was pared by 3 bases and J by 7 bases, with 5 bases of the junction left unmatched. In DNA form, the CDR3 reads TGTGCCAGTAGTATTTTCAGGGGGCAGAATGAGCAGTTCTTC. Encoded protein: CASSIFRGQNEQFF.

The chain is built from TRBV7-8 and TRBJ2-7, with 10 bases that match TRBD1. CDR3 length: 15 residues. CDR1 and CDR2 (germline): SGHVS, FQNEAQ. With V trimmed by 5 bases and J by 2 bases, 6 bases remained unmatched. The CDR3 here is CASSPRTGGTYEQYF. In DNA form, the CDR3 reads TGTGCCAGCAGCCCCCGGACAGGGGGGACCTACGAGCAGTACTTC.

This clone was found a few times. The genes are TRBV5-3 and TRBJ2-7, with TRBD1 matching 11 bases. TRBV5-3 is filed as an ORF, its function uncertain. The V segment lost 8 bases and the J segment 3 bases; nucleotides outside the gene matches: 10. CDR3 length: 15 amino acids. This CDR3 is CASPPRTGGIYEQYF. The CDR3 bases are TGTGCCAGTCCCCCACGGACAGGGGGCATCTACGAGCAGTACTTC.

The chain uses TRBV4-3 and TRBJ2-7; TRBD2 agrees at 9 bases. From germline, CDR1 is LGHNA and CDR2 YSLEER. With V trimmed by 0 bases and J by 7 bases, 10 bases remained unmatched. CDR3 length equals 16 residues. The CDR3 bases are TGCGCCAGCAGCCAAGATGTTGCGGGAGGGCCGGGAGAGCAGTACTTC. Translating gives CASSQDVAGGPGEQYF.

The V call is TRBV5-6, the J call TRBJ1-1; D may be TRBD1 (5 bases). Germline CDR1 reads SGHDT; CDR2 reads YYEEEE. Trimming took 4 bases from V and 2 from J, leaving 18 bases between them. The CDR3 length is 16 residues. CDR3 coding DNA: TGTGCCAGCAGCCCACAGGTGGTCGGCGGCAACACTGAAGCTTTCTTT. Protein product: CASSPQVVGGNTEAFF.

CDR3 coding DNA: TGTGCCTGGATCCTCCCCACGGGGGGCCCCTACAATGAGCAGTTCTTC. Protein product: CAWILPTGGPYNEQFF. The chain has TRBV30 and TRBJ2-1; possibly TRBD2 for D (7 bases). This CDR3 has 16 amino acids. The germline CDR1 and CDR2 sequences are GTSNPN and SVGIG (reference sequence). V gave up 4 bases and J gave up 2 bases, with 18 bases separating them.

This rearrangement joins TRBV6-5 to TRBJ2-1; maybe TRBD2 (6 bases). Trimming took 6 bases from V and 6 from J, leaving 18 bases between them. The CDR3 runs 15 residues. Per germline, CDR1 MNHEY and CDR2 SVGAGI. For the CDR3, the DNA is TGTGCCAGCAGCACTTACGAGCCGGGGGTCAATGAGCAGTTCTTC. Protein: CASSTYEPGVNEQFF.

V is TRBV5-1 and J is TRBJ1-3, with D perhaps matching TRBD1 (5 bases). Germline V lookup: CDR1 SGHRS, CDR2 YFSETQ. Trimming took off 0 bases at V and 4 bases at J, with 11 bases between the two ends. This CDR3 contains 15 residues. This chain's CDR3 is CASSLEGIYGNTIYF. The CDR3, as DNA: TGCGCCAGCAGCTTGGAGGGGATCTACGGAAACACCATATATTTT.

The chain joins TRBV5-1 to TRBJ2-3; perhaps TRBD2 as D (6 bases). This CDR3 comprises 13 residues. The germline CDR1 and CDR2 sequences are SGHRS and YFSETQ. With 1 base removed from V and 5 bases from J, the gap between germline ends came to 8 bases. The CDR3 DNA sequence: TGCGCCAGCAGCTTGTCGGGAGAAGATACGCAGTATTTT. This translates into CASSLSGEDTQYF.

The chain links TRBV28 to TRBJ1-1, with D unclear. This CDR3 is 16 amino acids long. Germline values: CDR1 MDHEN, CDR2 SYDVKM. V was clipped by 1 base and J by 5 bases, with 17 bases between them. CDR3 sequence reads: CASSLFKNIRGTEAFF. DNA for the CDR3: TGTGCCAGCAGTTTATTTAAGAACATCAGAGGGACTGAAGCTTTCTTT.

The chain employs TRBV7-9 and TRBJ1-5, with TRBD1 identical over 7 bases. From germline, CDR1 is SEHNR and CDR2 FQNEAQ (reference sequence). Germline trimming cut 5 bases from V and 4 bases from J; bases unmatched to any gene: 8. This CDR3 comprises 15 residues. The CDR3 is CASSPPGTANQPQHF. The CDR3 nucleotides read TGTGCCAGCAGCCCACCCGGGACAGCTAATCAGCCCCAGCATTTT. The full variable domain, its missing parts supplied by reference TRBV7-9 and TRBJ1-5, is DTGVSQNPRHKITKRGQNVTFRCDPISEHNRLYWYRQTLGQGPEFLTYFQNEAQLEKSRLLSDRFSAERPKGSFSTLEIQRTEQGDSAMYLCASSPPGTANQPQHFGDGTRLSIL.

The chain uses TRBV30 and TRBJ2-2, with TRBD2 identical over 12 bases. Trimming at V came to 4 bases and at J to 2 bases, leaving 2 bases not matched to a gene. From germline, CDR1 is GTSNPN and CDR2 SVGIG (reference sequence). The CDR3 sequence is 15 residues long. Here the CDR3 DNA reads TGTGCCTGGACACTAGCGGGGGGCAACACCGGGGAGCTGTTTTTT. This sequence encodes CAWTLAGGNTGELFF.

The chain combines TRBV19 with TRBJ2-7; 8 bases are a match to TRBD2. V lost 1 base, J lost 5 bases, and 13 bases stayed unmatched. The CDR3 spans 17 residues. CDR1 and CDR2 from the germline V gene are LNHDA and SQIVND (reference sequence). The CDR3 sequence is CASSIGPSGSNLNEQYF. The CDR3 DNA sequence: TGTGCCAGTAGTATAGGACCCAGCGGGAGCAACCTCAACGAGCAGTACTTC.

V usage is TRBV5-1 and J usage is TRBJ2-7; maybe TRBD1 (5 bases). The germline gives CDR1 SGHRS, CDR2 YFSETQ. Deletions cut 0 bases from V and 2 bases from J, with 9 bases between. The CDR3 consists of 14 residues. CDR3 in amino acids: CASSLGVTAYEQYF. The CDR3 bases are TGCGCCAGCAGCTTGGGCGTGACAGCCTACGAGCAGTACTTC.

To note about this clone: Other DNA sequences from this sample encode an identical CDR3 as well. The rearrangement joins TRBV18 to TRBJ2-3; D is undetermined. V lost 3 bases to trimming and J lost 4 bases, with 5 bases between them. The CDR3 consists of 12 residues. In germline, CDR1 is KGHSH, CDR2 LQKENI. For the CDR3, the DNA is TGTGCCAGCTCACCGGCGGCAGATACGCAGTATTTT. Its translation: CASSPAADTQYF.

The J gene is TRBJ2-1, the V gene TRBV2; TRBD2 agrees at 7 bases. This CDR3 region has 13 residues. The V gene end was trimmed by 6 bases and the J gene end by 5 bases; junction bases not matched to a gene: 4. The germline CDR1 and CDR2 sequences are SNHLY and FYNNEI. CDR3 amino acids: CASRVGGDNEQFF. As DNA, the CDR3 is TGTGCCAGCAGGGTGGGGGGGGACAATGAGCAGTTCTTC. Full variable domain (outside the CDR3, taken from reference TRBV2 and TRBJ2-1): EPEVTQTPSHQVTQMGQEVILRCVPISNHLYFYWYRQILGQKVEFLVSFYNNEISEKSEIFDDQFSVERPDGSNFTLKIRSTKLEDSAMYFCASRVGGDNEQFFGPGTRLTVL.